This T cell receptor beta chain was recorded in a study of cytomegalovirus exposure and HLA in healthy donors. Worth noting for this clone: Its antigen is as yet unknown.

Profiling relied on immunoSEQ multiplex PCR, and the TCRdb table lists in-frame clones only, not all of them. Of some 80,000 clones in the sample, 90% to 97% were seen once. The study, taken as a whole, reports: The majority of TCR sequences were rare, yet some public TCRs appeared in many donors. Cytomegalovirus association was listed for around 180 TCR beta chains.

What was sequenced was PBMCs. The TCR was taken from a woman younger than 30 in good health and CMV-seronegative.

The DNA for the CDR3 is TGTGCCAGTAGTTATCGGGGGAGTCGAGATACGCAGTATTTT. This translates into CASSYRGSRDTQYF. This chain links TRBV19 with TRBJ2-3; D perhaps matches TRBD2 (6 bases). The CDR3 length is 14 residues. V was trimmed by 5 bases and J by 5 bases, leaving 14 bases between them. In germline, CDR1 is LNHDA, CDR2 SQIVND (reference sequence).